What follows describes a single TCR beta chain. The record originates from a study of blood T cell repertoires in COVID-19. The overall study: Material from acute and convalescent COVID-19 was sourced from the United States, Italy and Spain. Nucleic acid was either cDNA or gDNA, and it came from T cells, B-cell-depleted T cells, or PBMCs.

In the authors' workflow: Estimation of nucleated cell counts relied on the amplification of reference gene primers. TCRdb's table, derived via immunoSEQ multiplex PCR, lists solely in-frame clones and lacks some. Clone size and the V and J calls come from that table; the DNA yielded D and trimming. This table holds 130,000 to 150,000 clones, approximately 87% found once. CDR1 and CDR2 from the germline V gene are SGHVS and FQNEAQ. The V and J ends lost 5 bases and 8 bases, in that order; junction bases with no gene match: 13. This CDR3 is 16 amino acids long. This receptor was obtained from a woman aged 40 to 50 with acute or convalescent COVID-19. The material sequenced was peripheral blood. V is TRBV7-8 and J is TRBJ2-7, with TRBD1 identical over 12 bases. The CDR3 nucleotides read TGTGCCAGCAGCCCCAACCCCCGGGGACAGGGGGCCAAGCAGTACTTC. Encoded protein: CASSPNPRGQGAKQYF.